These 27 T cell receptor beta chains came from one sample sequenced in a study of cytomegalovirus exposure and HLA in healthy donors (dated by TCRdb to about 2017). Receptors were amplified or captured by the immunoSEQ multiplex PCR assay. For the multiplex PCR, a mixture combining 60 forward primers for TCR Vbeta segments and 13 reverse primers for TCR Jbeta segments was used. Drawn from immuneACCESS, this table holds only the in-frame rearrangements with V and J called that TCRdb kept. Clones are partly lost; checked studies trace under half to an unresolved V gene and leave the rest unexplained. The table for this sample lists about 120,000 clones; 75% to 80% of them were counted only once. Less than 4% of the sample comes from the top ten. Sample: PBMCs. All receptors derive from a woman in her 30s in good health and CMV-seropositive.

This clone was detected a few times. J is TRBJ2-3 and V is TRBV5-8; perhaps TRBD1 as D (6 bases). There are 12 residues in the CDR3. The germline V gene has CDR1 SGHTS and CDR2 YDEGEE. V lost 0 bases to trimming and J lost 10 bases, with 9 bases between them. The CDR3 is CASSLGRGAQYF. The CDR3 DNA is TGTGCCAGCAGCTTGGGCAGGGGTGCGCAGTATTTT.

This clone appeared a few times. This chain connects TRBV7-2 to TRBJ2-2; 7 nucleotides align to TRBD1. The trim removed 5 bases at V and 8 bases at J, leaving 14 bases unmatched. The germline V gene has CDR1 SGHTA and CDR2 FQGNSA. The CDR3 consists of 16 residues. The CDR3 here is CASSDRTGWIEGELFF. CDR3 sequence (DNA): TGTGCCAGCAGCGACCGGACAGGATGGATAGAGGGGGAGCTGTTTTTT.

The chain links TRBV5-4 to TRBJ2-1; 7 bases agree with TRBD2. V lost 0 bases to trimming and J lost 2 bases; unmatched junction nucleotides: 2. Per the germline V gene, CDR1 is SGHNT and CDR2 is YYREEE (reference sequence). The CDR3 consists of 15 residues. The CDR3 nucleotides read TGTGCCAGCAGCTTGGCGGGGGGAGCCTACAATGAGCAGTTCTTC. It is translated as CASSLAGGAYNEQFF.

The chain recombines TRBV11-2 with TRBJ2-5; D perhaps matches TRBD1 (6 bases). Germline V gene data show CDR1 as SGHAT and CDR2 as FQNNGV. The CDR3 spans 15 residues. Trimming took off 5 bases at V and 1 base at J, with 14 bases between the two ends. The DNA for the CDR3 is TGTGCCAGCAGCCGCCAGACAGGTTCCCAAGAGACCCAGTACTTC. This gives the protein CASSRQTGSQETQYF.

The chain is built from TRBV5-1 and TRBJ2-1; tentatively, D is TRBD2 (6 bases). The CDR3 is made up of 13 amino acids. Germline V gene sequence: CDR1 SGHRS, CDR2 YFSETQ. The V end lost 4 bases, the J end lost 9 bases, and 14 bases lay between the germline ends. The CDR3 loop is CASSPEVGGEQFF. In DNA form, the CDR3 reads TGCGCCAGCAGCCCGGAGGTCGGGGGTGAGCAGTTCTTC.

This chain's CDR3 is CASSFRPEVFGTQYF. Here the CDR3 DNA reads TGTGCCAGCAGCTTTCGGCCTGAGGTATTCGGGACCCAGTACTTC. The chain employs TRBV5-8 and TRBJ2-5; no firm D call. The CDR3 totals 15 residues. V lost 2 bases to trimming and J lost 7 bases, with 18 bases between them. From germline, CDR1 is SGHTS and CDR2 YDEGEE. Variable domain in full (rest from reference TRBV5-8 and TRBJ2-5): EAGVTQSPTHLIKTRGQQATLRCSPISGHTSVYWYQQALGLGLQFLLWYDEGEERNRGNFPPRFSGRQFPNYSSELNVNALELEDSALYLCASSFRPEVFGTQYFGPGTRLLVL.

This sequence joins TRBV7-9 and TRBJ1-1; D is uncertain. V lost 1 base and J lost 3, with 9 bases in between. Per germline, CDR1 SEHNR and CDR2 FQNEAQ (reference sequence). This CDR3 is built from 14 residues. The CDR3 DNA sequence: TGTGCCAGCAGCTTAGGCGGGAGGTACACTGAAGCTTTCTTT. Protein sequence: CASSLGGRYTEAFF.

V usage is TRBV2 and J usage is TRBJ2-7; 11 bases map to TRBD2. This CDR3 has 17 amino acids. Germline loops: CDR1 SNHLY, CDR2 FYNNEI. Trimming took 4 bases from V and 0 from J; bases not matched to a gene: 8. The CDR3: CASSVASGGPSSYEQYF. In nucleotides, the CDR3 is TGTGCCAGCAGTGTCGCTAGCGGGGGGCCCAGCTCCTACGAGCAGTACTTC.

CDR3 sequence: CASSLTSAYNEQFF. The CDR3 nucleotides are TGTGCCAGCAGCTTAACTAGCGCCTACAATGAGCAGTTCTTC. The chain uses TRBV5-4 and TRBJ2-1; TRBD2 matches at 7 bases. From germline, CDR1 is SGHNT and CDR2 YYREEE (reference sequence). CDR3 length: 14 amino acids. J gave up 2 bases and V 2 bases, and 1 base lay outside the gene matches. The full variable domain, with the rest looked up from reference TRBV5-4 and TRBJ2-1, is ETGVTQSPTHLIKTRGQQVTLRCSSQSGHNTVSWYQQALGQGPQFIFQYYREEENGRGNFPPRFSGLQFPNYSSELNVNALELDDSALYLCASSLTSAYNEQFFGPGTRLTVL.

This clone occurred a few times. The chain recombines TRBV6-1 with TRBJ1-4, with 8 positions matching TRBD1. The V segment lost 5 bases and the J segment 6 bases; nucleotides outside the gene matches: 5. CDR3 size: 14 residues. Per germline, CDR1 MNHNS and CDR2 SASEGT. CDR3 sequence: CASSFAGQDEKLFF. The CDR3 DNA reads TGTGCCAGCAGTTTTGCGGGACAGGATGAAAAACTGTTTTTT.

CDR3 sequence: CASSVSNFNTGELFF. The CDR3 DNA reads TGTGCCAGCAGCGTATCCAATTTCAACACCGGGGAGCTGTTTTTT. J is TRBJ2-2 and V is TRBV9; D unclear. The CDR3 spans 15 residues. Germline CDR1 is SGDLS and CDR2 is YYNGEE. The germline V and J ends were trimmed by 1 base and 2 bases, with 9 bases remaining between them.

The chain is built from TRBV5-6 and TRBJ2-5, with D maybe TRBD1 (6 bases). V dropped 3 bases and J dropped 5 bases, with 14 bases sitting between them. Germline CDR1 and CDR2: SGHDT and YYEEEE. This CDR3 contains 14 residues. The CDR3 DNA reads as TGTGCCAGCAGCTCGGTCAGTAGGGGGGAGACCCAGTACTTC. Its protein is CASSSVSRGETQYF.

The rearrangement joins TRBV5-1 to TRBJ2-3; 8 nucleotides match TRBD2. The CDR3 is 20 amino acids. Unmatched junction bases numbered 17, after V lost 2 bases and J lost 0 bases. Germline CDR1 SGHRS, CDR2 YFSETQ. The CDR3: CASSLSASGGPSFSTDTQYF. As DNA, the CDR3 is TGCGCCAGCAGCTTATCGGCCAGCGGGGGACCTAGTTTTAGCACAGATACGCAGTATTTT. The entire variable domain, with the rest obtained from reference TRBV5-1 and TRBJ2-3, is as follows: KAGVTQTPRYLIKTRGQQVTLSCSPISGHRSVSWYQQTPGQGLQFLFEYFSETQRNKGNFPGRFSGRQFSNSRSEMNVSTLELGDSALYLCASSLSASGGPSFSTDTQYFGPGTRLTVL.

The chain recombines TRBV2 with TRBJ1-2; TRBD1 aligns across 9 bases. V lost 4 bases to trimming and J lost 2 bases; unmatched junction nucleotides: 5. Germline V gene lookup returns CDR1 SNHLY and CDR2 FYNNEI. CDR3 length equals 15 residues. The CDR3 reads CASSGRDRVNYGYTF. The CDR3 DNA follows: TGTGCCAGCAGTGGCCGGGACAGGGTAAACTATGGCTACACCTTC.

The V call is TRBV6-1, the J call TRBJ1-2; 7 nucleotides align to TRBD1. Germline lookup yields CDR1 MNHNS and CDR2 SASEGT. The CDR3 is made up of 15 amino acids. V shed 6 bases, J shed 3 bases, and the junction held 10 bases outside the gene matches. The CDR3 loop is CASSLRDSQDYGYTF. The CDR3 DNA reads as TGTGCCAGCAGCCTCAGGGACAGCCAAGACTATGGCTACACCTTC.

The chain couples TRBV20-1 to TRBJ2-3; no firm D call. This CDR3 has 11 residues. CDR1 is DFQATT, CDR2 SNEGSKA, per germline (reference sequence). Trimming took 1 base from V and 4 from J, leaving 3 bases between them. CDR3 in DNA: TGCAGTGCTAGAGTAGCAGATACGCAGTATTTT. This sequence encodes CSARVADTQYF.

The gene calls are TRBV7-2 and TRBJ1-2; 8 nucleotides align to TRBD1. CDR1 SGHTA and CDR2 FQGNSA come from the germline V gene. This CDR3 has 15 residues. The V gene end was trimmed by 5 bases and the J gene end by 1 base; junction bases not matched to a gene: 6. CDR3: CASSLGGQGNYGYTF. The CDR3 DNA reads TGTGCCAGCAGCCTAGGAGGACAGGGTAACTATGGCTACACCTTC.

A single count supports this clone. This chain links TRBV5-1 with TRBJ1-2, with D possibly matching TRBD1 (5 bases). The V and J ends lost 4 bases and 6 bases respectively, with 10 bases between them. The CDR3 is 12 amino acids. Looked up from germline, CDR1 is SGHRS and CDR2 is YFSETQ. The CDR3 region is CASSVKGDGYTF. Here the CDR3 DNA reads TGCGCCAGCAGCGTCAAAGGGGATGGCTACACCTTC.

This rearrangement joins TRBV7-3 to TRBJ2-5; weak D call: TRBD1 (6 bases). The germline V gene has CDR1 SGHTA and CDR2 FQGTGA. The length of the CDR3 is 16 residues. The ends were cut back, 0 bases at V and 2 bases at J, with 13 bases in the middle. The CDR3 sequence: CASSLTAGGGQETQYF. The CDR3 nucleotides read TGTGCCAGCAGCTTAACAGCTGGGGGCGGACAAGAGACCCAGTACTTC.

In its sample, this clone was seen a few times. In DNA, the CDR3 is TGCGCCAGCAGCCAAGAGGGGCGGGGACTCACAGATACGCAGTATTTT. This translates into CASSQEGRGLTDTQYF. The V gene is TRBV4-1, the J gene TRBJ2-3; weak D call: TRBD2 (6 bases). Trimming shortened V by 0 bases and J by 2 bases, and 12 bases separated the two germline ends. The CDR3 is made up of 16 amino acids. Germline V gene data show CDR1 as MGHRA and CDR2 as YSYEKL.

This rearrangement joins TRBV7-6 to TRBJ2-7; D is possibly TRBD2 (6 bases). The CDR3 has 15 amino acids. Per the germline V gene, CDR1 is SGHVS and CDR2 is FNYEAQ. V was trimmed by 2 bases and J by 5 bases, leaving 16 bases between them. CDR3 coding DNA: TGTGCCAGCAGCTTACCGTCCAGCGGGTCGGACGAGCAGTACTTC. Translating it yields CASSLPSSGSDEQYF.

The chain couples TRBV6-5 to TRBJ1-1; 7 nucleotides match TRBD1. V was pared by 5 bases and J by 8 bases, with 8 bases of the junction left unmatched. In germline, CDR1 is MNHEY, CDR2 SVGAGI. The CDR3 is 13 amino acids. The CDR3 loop is CASSELRGTEAFF. In nucleotides, the CDR3 is TGTGCCAGCAGTGAACTCAGGGGGACGGAAGCTTTCTTT.

V and J are TRBV4-3 and TRBJ1-2, with D possibly matching TRBD1 (5 bases). Trimming removed 0 bases at V and 4 bases at J, with 18 bases between. The CDR3 runs 17 residues. Germline CDR1 is LGHNA and CDR2 is YSLEER. For the CDR3, the DNA is TGCGCCAGCAGCCAAGATGTGGTGCCCCAGGGTACCTATGGCTACACCTTC. Amino acid sequence: CASSQDVVPQGTYGYTF.

The V gene is TRBV2, the J gene TRBJ2-1, with 11 bases identical to TRBD2. In germline, CDR1 is SNHLY, CDR2 FYNNEI. This CDR3 has 15 amino acids. V shed 4 bases and J 5 bases; nucleotides not matched to a gene: 4. CDR3 in DNA: TGTGCCAGCAGTGGTAGCGGGGGGGTGGACAATGAGCAGTTCTTC. Translation gives CASSGSGGVDNEQFF.

The chain carries TRBV19 and TRBJ1-5, with D possibly matching TRBD1 (5 bases). Trimming cost V 3 bases and J 4 bases, with 10 bases left between them. Germline loops: CDR1 LNHDA, CDR2 SQIVND (reference sequence). CDR3 length: 14 amino acids. CDR3 residues: CASSIGGENQPQHF. The CDR3 coding sequence is TGTGCCAGTAGTATTGGGGGGGAGAATCAGCCCCAGCATTTT.

V is TRBV5-5 and J is TRBJ2-2; no clear D. The ends were cut back, 0 bases at V and 0 bases at J, with 3 bases in the middle. There are 14 residues in the CDR3. Per the germline V gene, CDR1 is SGHKS and CDR2 is YYEKEE (reference sequence). The CDR3 protein is CASSLVANTGELFF. CDR3 DNA sequence: TGTGCCAGCAGCTTGGTAGCGAACACCGGGGAGCTGTTTTTT.

The chain is built from TRBV11-2 and TRBJ2-2; 8 bases match TRBD2. Germline CDR1 SGHAT, CDR2 FQNNGV. Unmatched junction bases numbered 8, after V lost 8 bases and J lost 0 bases. The CDR3 has 16 amino acids. The CDR3 region has the DNA TGTGCCAGCGGCCTGCGGGGGGCGGCGAACACCGGGGAGCTGTTTTTT. This encodes CASGLRGAANTGELFF.